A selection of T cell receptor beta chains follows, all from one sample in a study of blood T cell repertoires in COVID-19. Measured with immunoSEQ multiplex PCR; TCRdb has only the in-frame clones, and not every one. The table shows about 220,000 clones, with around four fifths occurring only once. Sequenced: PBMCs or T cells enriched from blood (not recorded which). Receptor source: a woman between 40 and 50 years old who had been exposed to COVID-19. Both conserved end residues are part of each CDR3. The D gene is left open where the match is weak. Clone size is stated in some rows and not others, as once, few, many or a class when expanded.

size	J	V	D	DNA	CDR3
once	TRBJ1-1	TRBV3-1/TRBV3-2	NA	TGTGCCAGCAGCCAAGTTGAGGCCACTGAAGCTTTCTTT	CASSQVEATEAFF
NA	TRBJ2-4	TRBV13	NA	TGTGCCAGCAGCTTAGGTCAGGGTACCAAAAACATTCAGTACTTC	CASSLGQGTKNIQYF
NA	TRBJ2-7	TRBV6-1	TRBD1	TGTGCCAGCAGTGTCGGGCTCGGGGACAGGGCCTACGAGCAGTACTTC	CASSVGLGDRAYEQYF
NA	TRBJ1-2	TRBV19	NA	TGTGCCAGTAGCGAGACAGGATATGGCTACACCTTC	CASSETGYGYTF
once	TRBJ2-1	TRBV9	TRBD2	TGTGCCAGCAGCGTAGGCGGGGGGGCAGGTAATGAGCAGTTCTTC	CASSVGGGAGNEQFF
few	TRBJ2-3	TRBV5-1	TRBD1	TGCGCCAGCAGCTTGGGGCAGGGGGAAGATACGCAGTATTTT	CASSLGQGEDTQYF
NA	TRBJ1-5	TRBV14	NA	TGTGCCAGCTCTTGGGCCGCCAATCAGCCCCAGCATTTT	CASSWAANQPQHF
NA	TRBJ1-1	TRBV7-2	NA	TGTGCCAGCAGCTTAGGGGCAGCCATGAACACTGAAGCTTTCTTT	CASSLGAAMNTEAFF
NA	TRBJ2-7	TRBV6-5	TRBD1	TGTGCCAGCAGTTATACTAGGGGGCCCGAGCAGTACTTC	CASSYTRGPEQYF
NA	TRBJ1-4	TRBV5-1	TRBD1	TGCGCCAGCAGCCCGGGGACAGGGGATGAAAAACTGTTTTTT	CASSPGTGDEKLFF